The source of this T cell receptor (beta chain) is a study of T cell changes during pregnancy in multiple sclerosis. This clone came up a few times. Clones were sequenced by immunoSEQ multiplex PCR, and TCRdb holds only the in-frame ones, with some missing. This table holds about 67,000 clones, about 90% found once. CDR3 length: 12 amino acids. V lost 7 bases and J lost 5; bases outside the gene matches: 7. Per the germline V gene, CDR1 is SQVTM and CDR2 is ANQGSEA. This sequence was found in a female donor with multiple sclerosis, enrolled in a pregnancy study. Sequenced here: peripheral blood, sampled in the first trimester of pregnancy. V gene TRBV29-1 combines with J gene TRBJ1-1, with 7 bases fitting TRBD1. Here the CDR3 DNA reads TGCAGCGCCACAGGGGTTAAGACTGAAGCTTTCTTT. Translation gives CSATGVKTEAFF.